The clone carrying this T cell receptor (beta chain) has a count of ten or more. This record belongs to a study of blood T cell repertoires in COVID-19. This CDR3 region has 13 residues. V trimming: 6 bases; J trimming: 5 bases; junction bases outside the gene matches: 6. The repertoire was sequenced with immunoSEQ multiplex PCR; TCRdb's copy has only in-frame clones and lacks some. Of about 190,000 clones listed, over 75% are singletons. The receptor was derived from a woman in her 50s with acute or convalescent COVID-19. Sequenced: peripheral blood. V and J are TRBV12-3 or TRBV12-4 and TRBJ2-7; TRBD1 aligns across 8 bases. The CDR3 protein is CASRVGQAHEQYF. In DNA, the CDR3 is TGTGCCAGCAGGGTGGGACAGGCTCACGAGCAGTACTTC.